The 20 T cell receptor beta chains presented below share a single source sample, sequenced in a study of CD8 T cells in ankylosing spondylitis. Whole-study results and caveats: About 8 highly homologous variants made up a TCR beta motif, and this motif appeared characteristic of ankylosing spondylitis blood.

Via MiXCR, TCRdb re-called the 5' RACE reads, giving one row per CDR3 protein. The sample has around 770,000 distinct CDR3 sequences, 10% to 15% seen once. These receptors have no identified antigens. The specimen sequenced was blood, either unsorted or a sorted T cell fraction (not recorded which). The origin of the receptors is a male donor with ankylosing spondylitis.

The chain links TRBV20-1 to TRBJ1-5; TRBD1 matches 7 bases. CDR1 and CDR2 from the germline V gene are DFQATT and SNEGSKA (reference sequence). V shed 6 bases, J shed 3 bases, and the junction held 5 bases outside the gene matches. This CDR3 is built from 13 residues. CDR3 DNA: TGCAGTGCGCTACAGGGGATCAATCAGCCCCAGCATTTT. Encoded protein: CSALQGINQPQHF.

This clonotype was detected a few times. The chain combines TRBV24-1 with TRBJ2-1, with D unresolved. Trimming stripped 4 bases from V and 11 bases from J, with 14 bases between. CDR3 length equals 13 residues. CDR1 and CDR2 from the germline V gene are KGHDR and SFDVKD. DNA of the CDR3: TGTGCCACCAGTGAACCCCGGGCGGCTAAGCAGTTCTTC. As protein: CATSEPRAAKQFF.

In its sample, this clonotype was seen a few times. Written as DNA, the CDR3 is TGTGCCTCGGGACTAGGTTACTACAATGAGCAGTTCTTC. It encodes CASGLGYYNEQFF. The chain uses TRBV30 and TRBJ2-1; TRBD2 matches 8 bases. The CDR3 length is 13 residues. The J segment lost 3 bases and the V segment lost 7 bases, leaving 5 bases of the junction unmatched. Germline-derived CDR1 and CDR2 are GTSNPN and SVGIG (reference sequence).

This clonotype was seen more than once but under ten times. The chain has TRBV4-3 and TRBJ1-2, with D unclear. In germline, CDR1 is LGHNA, CDR2 YSLEER. The CDR3 has 13 amino acids. V was shortened by 3 bases and J by 3 bases, with 8 bases between the two germline ends. CDR3 loop: CASSHDLDYGYTF. The CDR3 nucleotides are TGCGCCAGCAGCCACGACTTGGACTATGGCTACACCTTC.

This clonotype was detected a few times. The chain has TRBV4-3 and TRBJ1-2; TRBD1 matches 8 bases. The CDR3 runs to 14 residues. CDR1 and CDR2 from the germline V gene are LGHNA and YSLEER. V lost 3 bases to trimming and J lost 2 bases; unmatched junction nucleotides: 2. The CDR3 loop reads CASSHRTGNYGYTF. The DNA of the CDR3 is TGCGCCAGCAGCCATAGGACAGGGAACTATGGCTACACCTTC.

This clonotype was seen more than once but under ten times. The genes are TRBV20-1 and TRBJ2-2, with D possibly being TRBD1 or TRBD2 (5 bases each). This CDR3 contains 15 residues. Per germline, CDR1 DFQATT and CDR2 SNEGSKA (reference sequence). Trimming took 6 bases from V and 4 from J, leaving 18 bases between them. The CDR3 here is CSAYRRGRSTGELFF. DNA of the CDR3: TGCAGTGCCTACAGAAGGGGACGGAGCACCGGGGAGCTGTTTTTT.

The chain links TRBV20-1 to TRBJ1-1; D is perhaps TRBD1 (5 bases). CDR1 DFQATT and CDR2 SNEGSKA come from the germline V gene (reference sequence). Trimming took 2 bases from V and 7 from J, leaving 11 bases between them. This CDR3 is built from 12 residues. The CDR3 nucleotides read TGCAGTGCTAGACTTCGACAGTTTGAAGCTTTCTTT. It specifies CSARLRQFEAFF.

This sequence joins TRBV5-6 and TRBJ2-1, with D possibly TRBD2 on 6 matching bases. CDR3 length equals 15 residues. V was cut by 3 bases and J by 7 bases, with 17 bases left in between. The V gene's germline CDR1 is SGHDT and CDR2 YYEEEE. CDR3 in DNA: TGTGCCAGCAGCTCTCCGGGGGTGGAAATGAATGAGCAGTTCTTC. This encodes CASSSPGVEMNEQFF.

The chain is built from TRBV11-1 and TRBJ1-1, with D perhaps TRBD1 (5 bases). Trimming removed 5 bases at V and 0 bases at J, with 13 bases between. The CDR3 extends over 15 amino acids. Germline loops: CDR1 SGHAT, CDR2 FQDESV (reference sequence). The CDR3 loop is CASSTPGTVNTEAFF. CDR3 coding DNA: TGTGCCAGCAGCACCCCCGGGACGGTGAACACTGAAGCTTTCTTT.

Notes on this clonotype: One end of the junction fails to match germline, which may point to a read error. The chain employs TRBV20-1 and TRBJ2-1; TRBD2 aligns across 15 bases. Per the germline V gene, CDR1 is DFQATT and CDR2 is SNEGSKA (reference sequence). This CDR3 contains 17 residues. The CDR3 nucleotides are TGCAGTGCAGTCGGACTAGCGGGGGGGCGAATTATCAATGGGCAGTTCTTC. Translated: CSAVGLAGGRIINGQFF.

This clonotype was seen repeatedly, ten times or more. CDR3 nucleotide sequence: TGTGCCAGCAGCGTAGGACAGGCCGACCAAGAGACCCAGTACTTC. Translation gives CASSVGQADQETQYF. This chain connects TRBV7-2 to TRBJ2-5; TRBD1 matches at 7 bases. V was clipped by 5 bases and J by 0 bases; unmatched bases: 6. CDR1 SGHTA and CDR2 FQGNSA come from the germline V gene. This CDR3 is built from 15 residues.

This clonotype was seen repeatedly, ten times or more. This sequence joins TRBV5-1 and TRBJ2-2; maybe TRBD2 (6 bases). Trimming pared 2 bases from V and 0 bases from J, leaving 11 bases between. Germline CDR1 is SGHRS and CDR2 is YFSETQ. This CDR3 comprises 16 residues. CDR3 DNA sequence: TGCGCCAGCAGCTTTATGGCGGGGACGAACACCGGGGAGCTGTTTTTT. Translated: CASSFMAGTNTGELFF.

The CDR3 reads CASSPSGVRDEQYF. In DNA, the CDR3 is TGTGCCAGCAGCCCGTCCGGGGTCAGGGACGAGCAGTACTTC. The chain employs TRBV7-9 and TRBJ2-7, with D tentatively TRBD1 or TRBD2 (5 bases each). This CDR3 is built from 14 residues. V lost 5 bases and J lost 5, with 16 bases in between. Germline CDR1 reads SEHNR; CDR2 reads FQNEAQ (reference sequence).

This chain connects TRBV20-1 to TRBJ1-2; D remains unclear. The CDR3 spans 14 residues. The V end lost 5 bases, the J end lost 2 bases, and 15 bases lay between the germline ends. The germline V gene encodes CDR1 DFQATT and CDR2 SNEGSKA (reference sequence). CDR3 loop: CSASAGGRNYGYTF. CDR3 coding DNA: TGCAGTGCTTCGGCGGGCGGCCGGAACTATGGCTACACCTTC.

This rearrangement joins TRBV7-3 to TRBJ2-2; 9 nucleotides match TRBD1. Germline loops: CDR1 SGHTA, CDR2 FQGTGA. CDR3 length equals 13 residues. V trimming: 8 bases; J trimming: 8 bases; junction bases outside the gene matches: 6. Written as DNA, the CDR3 is TGTGCCAGCCGGACAGGGGCGGTGGGGGAGCTGTTTTTT. Translation gives CASRTGAVGELFF.

This clonotype has a handful of counts. The chain carries TRBV25-1 and TRBJ2-1; TRBD2 aligns across 9 bases. V trimming: 3 bases; J trimming: 8 bases; junction bases outside the gene matches: 11. The CDR3 loop spans 16 amino acids. CDR1 and CDR2 from the germline V gene are MGHDK and SYGVNS. Here the CDR3 reads CASSESGSGSGDEQFF. The CDR3 DNA is TGTGCCAGCAGTGAGTCGGGTAGCGGGAGTGGCGATGAGCAGTTCTTC.

The chain has TRBV25-1 and TRBJ2-7; the D gene is possibly TRBD1 (5 bases). From germline, CDR1 is MGHDK and CDR2 SYGVNS. CDR3 length: 13 residues. V was pared by 5 bases and J by 5 bases, with 13 bases between. The CDR3 DNA reads as TGTGCCAGCAGTCCTCCGTGGGGCCACGAGCAGTACTTC. This gives the protein CASSPPWGHEQYF.

This clonotype was detected a few times. The chain employs TRBV7-9 and TRBJ1-1; TRBD1 is a possible D gene (6 bases). The CDR3 sequence is 14 residues long. Trimming removed 2 bases at V and 1 base at J, with 8 bases between. CDR1 is SEHNR, CDR2 FQNEAQ, per germline (reference sequence). The DNA for the CDR3 is TGTGCCAGCAGCTTAACAGGGCAGAACACTGAAGCTTTCTTT. Its translation: CASSLTGQNTEAFF.

This clonotype was detected a few times. The gene calls are TRBV6-5 and TRBJ1-1; maybe TRBD1 (6 bases). In germline, CDR1 is MNHEY, CDR2 SVGAGI. Trimming removed 2 bases from V and 2 bases from J, with 9 bases in between. CDR3 length equals 14 residues. The CDR3 nucleotides read TGTGCCAGCAGTTACGAGACAGGTAACACTGAAGCTTTCTTT. Protein product: CASSYETGNTEAFF.

This clonotype came up many times. V gene TRBV29-1 combines with J gene TRBJ2-7; TRBD1 might be the D (5 bases). The germline V gene encodes CDR1 SQVTM and CDR2 ANQGSEA. The CDR3 extends over 13 amino acids. Trimming pared 3 bases from V and 3 bases from J, leaving 12 bases between. CDR3 sequence: CSVEQDTNYEQYF. The CDR3 DNA reads as TGCAGCGTTGAGCAGGACACTAACTACGAGCAGTACTTC.